These T cell receptor beta chains were read from a single sample in a study of blood T cells in healthy people across ages. MiXCR, applied by TCRdb to the 5' RACE reads, yields one record per CDR3 protein. The repertoire has roughly 730,000 distinct CDR3 sequences, roughly 50% of them found once; the top ten carry 25% to 30%. The sequenced sample was blood. All receptors derive from a man in his forties or fifties in good health. CDR3s include the opening cysteine and the closing phenylalanine or tryptophan. A D gene is named only where the DNA matches it firmly. A row's size may be missing; if present it is once, few, many or a size class.

V	J	D	size	DNA	CDR3
TRBV30	TRBJ1-1	.	.	TGTGCCTGGAGTTCCTGGGCTGGGGGGAGAACTGAAGCTTTCTTT	CAWSSWAGGRTEAFF
TRBV29-1	TRBJ2-1	TRBD2	.	TGCAGCGTTCGGCTAGCGGGATACAATGAGCAGTTCTTC	CSVRLAGYNEQFF
TRBV2	TRBJ2-1	.	once	TGTGCCAGCAGCACAGAAAAGGGGCTGGGCAATGAGCAGTTCTTC	CASSTEKGLGNEQFF
TRBV2	TRBJ1-6	TRBD1	.	TGTGCCAGCGCAGGGGGACGATCACCCCTCCACTTT	CASAGGRSPLHF
TRBV5-1	TRBJ1-6	TRBD1	many	TGCGCCAGCAGCCTGGGACAGGGGGATTCACCCCTCCACTTT	CASSLGQGDSPLHF
TRBV7-9	TRBJ2-3	TRBD2	few	TGTGCCAGCAGCCGCCCCCAACTAGCGGGAGGGCCGATTACGCAGTATTTT	CASSRPQLAGGPITQYF
TRBV7-9	TRBJ2-7	.	.	TGTGCCAGCAGCAAAGACAGAAGCTCCTACGAGCAGTACTTC	CASSKDRSSYEQYF
TRBV28	TRBJ2-5	TRBD1	.	TGTGCCAGCAGTCCAGGGGGACAGGGTTTCGATGAGCAGTACTTC	CASSPGGQGFDEQYF
TRBV27	TRBJ1-1	.	.	TGTGCCAGCAGCCCGGTGGGGAGGTCTGAAGCTTTCTTT	CASSPVGRSEAFF
TRBV9	TRBJ2-1	.	.	TGTGCCAGCAGCCGGGACTCCTTTCCGGGGAATGAGCAGTTCTTC	CASSRDSFPGNEQFF
TRBV4-1	TRBJ1-5	.	.	TGCGCCAGCAGCCAAGTTGCGGGGGATCAGCCCCAGCATTTT	CASSQVAGDQPQHF
TRBV20-1	TRBJ2-1	TRBD2	few	TGCAGTGCTAGGGGAGGGGTCAGTGAGCAGTTCTTC	CSARGGVSEQFF
TRBV6-6	TRBJ2-7	.	few	TGTGCCAGCAGTCAAGTCCGTTCGTCCTACGAGCAGTACTTC	CASSQVRSSYEQYF
TRBV11-3	TRBJ2-3	TRBD2	.	TGTGCCAGCAGCCCCGGACTAGCGGGGAACACAGATACGCAGTATTTT	CASSPGLAGNTDTQYF
TRBV5-4	TRBJ2-5	TRBD2	.	TGTGCCAGCAGTTCCCCAAGGACTAGCGGAACGCAAGAGACCCAGTACTTC	CASSSPRTSGTQETQYF
TRBV13	TRBJ1-1	.	.	TGTGCCAGCAGGGGTTCGGACACTGAAGCTTTCTTT	CASRGSDTEAFF
TRBV7-2	TRBJ2-7	TRBD2	few	TGTGCCAGCAGCTTAGCTAGCGGGGCCCCTTACGAGCAGTACTTC	CASSLASGAPYEQYF
TRBV29-1	TRBJ2-5	TRBD1	.	TGCAGCGTTGAAGAGTGGACAGGGTTAGGGGAGACCCAGTACTTC	CSVEEWTGLGETQYF
TRBV18	TRBJ2-7	TRBD2	.	TGTGCCAGCTCACCAGAAGCGGGAGGCTCCTACGAGCAGTACTTC	CASSPEAGGSYEQYF
TRBV7-2	TRBJ2-1	TRBD2	.	TGTGCCAGCAGCTTAGGGGTCCTAGCGGTACAGAATGAGCAGTTCTTC	CASSLGVLAVQNEQFF
TRBV20-1	TRBJ2-3	.	few	TGCAGTGCTATTCCGGTAGCCGATTTCCCAGATACGCAGTATTTT	CSAIPVADFPDTQYF
TRBV6-2/TRBV6-3	TRBJ2-5	TRBD1	.	TGTGCCAGCAGTTACGGGGACAGGGTCTGGGGAGAGACCCAGTACTTC	CASSYGDRVWGETQYF
TRBV27	TRBJ2-5	.	few	TGTGCCAGCAGTTCAGGAGAGCGAAGGGGGACCCAGTACTTC	CASSSGERRGTQYF
TRBV6-6	TRBJ1-6	TRBD1	.	TGTGCCAGCAGCCAGGGACAGAGCTCCTATAATTCACCCCTCCACTTT	CASSQGQSSYNSPLHF